This T cell receptor (beta chain) was captured in a study of regulatory T cells in long-lasting Graves disease (dated by TCRdb to the early 2020s). About the study as a whole: In the newly diagnosed Graves' disease group, patients had been taking antithyroid drugs for less than 3 months. This study used TCR sequencing and RNA sequencing of peripheral blood to compare persistent Graves' disease patients against newly diagnosed Graves' disease patients. The study was registered as a clinical trial and conducted in China. A total of about 33 samples underwent TCR sequencing: about 13 from persistent and roughly 20 from newly diagnosed Graves' disease patients. The paper's findings and limits, for the study overall: The authors noted that the small sample size was a limitation that may lower accuracy. Sequencing and analysis were restricted to the TCR beta chain. Because the primary lesion, thyroid tissue, could not be accessed, the study looked at peripheral blood alone. Lower TCR Shannon entropy and fewer highly expanded clones were observed in persistent Graves' disease patients than in newly diagnosed patients, which suggested clonal expansion. Patients with persistent disease shared more public clonotypes (about 2,900) than newly diagnosed patients did (more than 900).

Libraries were constructed by multiplex PCR. The sequencer was an Illumina HiSeq 4000. iRepertoire HTBI primers and Arm-PCR amplification of CDR3 regions were used to construct TCR beta libraries. Before sequencing, the PCR products went through gel purification. As for how the authors treated the data: A total of some 60 TRBV and some 15 TRBJ segments were identified across samples and were used for gene usage analysis of CDR3 amino acid clonotypes. Filtered high-quality paired reads were merged into contigs using COPE and FqMerger. Contigs were aligned with BLAST to IMGT TRBV, TRBD and TRBJ reference genes, and CDR3 was defined per IMGT. Any clonotype with a frequency above 0.1% was counted as a highly expanded clone. Repertoire diversity was measured by Shannon entropy, and V-J evenness by the Gini coefficient. Public clonotypes were defined as clonotypes shared by more than one individual. TCRdb reworked the public reads: Q25 trimming with fastp, MiXCR clone assembly, productive beta chains retained. When rows share a CDR3 protein, they turn into one entry using the most common DNA and genes. The authors' filters were not applied to this entry. The sample has about 420,000 distinct CDR3 sequences on record, about 16% of them singletons. The top ten clonotypes cover 20% to 25% of the sample.

There are many counts of this clonotype. This receptor's antigen is unknown. Qualities for individual bases were not recorded, and no much larger clone is one base off. Interpreted using the paper, the time point label stands for: newly diagnosed GD, antithyroid drugs for less than 3 months. RNA was extracted from PBMCs in TRIzol for both TCR sequencing and RNA sequencing. Graves' disease was diagnosed according to American Thyroid Association guidelines. Recruitment of patients was carried out at an endocrinology department in Xi'an, China. Each patient gave about 8.1 milliliters of peripheral blood, collected in an EDTA anticoagulant tube. Ficoll Paque Plus density gradient separation was used to isolate PBMCs, and no further T cell sorting was done. RNA quality was checked with an Agilent 2100 Bioanalyzer and agarose gel, and concentration with a NanoDrop 2000. These records were also assigned to another study, of T cells in Graves' hyperthyroidism and ophthalmopathy. The second source states: A patient counted as having stable Graves' hyperthyroidism if no progression to ophthalmopathy occurred over 18 months of follow-up. Hyperthyroidism patients were newly diagnosed, with disease duration under 2 months, and aged 18 to 65 years. Any patient with an uncontrolled infection, another autoimmune disease, pregnancy or lactation was excluded. Diagnoses relied on clinical symptoms, serum thyroxine and TRAb, thyroid ultrasound and orbital computed tomography. The TCR CDR3 was subjected to a first round of RT-PCR using the HTBI primer set and the Qiagen OneStep RT-PCR kit. Most expanded thyroid clonotypes (frequency above 0.001) were also found in blood, which suggests that blood repertoires may mirror thyroid immune responses. A model built on a 13 V-J signature distinguished ophthalmopathy from stable hyperthyroidism, reaching about 88% sensitivity and 81.08% specificity in cross-validation and 80%/75% in testing. In validation, progression to ophthalmopathy was predicted by the model with 70.59% sensitivity and 72% to 85% specificity, a median of roughly 6.4 months before onset. To identify TCR V-J signatures that set the groups apart, the researchers used a discovery cohort of about a hundred patients, made up of 40 to 45 with Graves' ophthalmopathy and about 59 with stable Graves' hyperthyroidism. Prospective prediction of ophthalmopathy was tested in an independent validation cohort of some 19 hyperthyroidism patients and 17 patients who later progressed to ophthalmopathy. The approximately 98 discovery patients were randomly divided into training and test sets at a 7:3 ratio. Thyroid tissue and blood T-cell repertoires from six Graves' hyperthyroidism patients were also compared in the study. Once sampling was done, hyperthyroidism patients were given methimazole at a starting dose of 30 mg daily, whereas ophthalmopathy patients were given high-dose intravenous methylprednisolone. The libraries were constructed in a second round of multiplex PCR and then size-selected and purified. Paired-end sequencing of the libraries was performed with 100 bp reads on an Illumina HiSeq2000. SOAPnuke was used to process the raw data, with reads discarded if the reads contained adapters or uncalled bases, had a mean Phred below 15, or lacked an exact constant-primer or identifier match. High-quality paired reads were merged with COPE v1.2.5, and unique nucleotide sequences were defined as clonotypes. MiTCR v1.1 was used to align clonotypes to the IMGT TRBV, TRBD and TRBJ reference segments. The analysis was restricted to V-J combinations with a frequency above 0.0001, which together covered 99% to 99.2% of the repertoires. The TCS score was defined as the ratio of F50 (clonal expansion) to E x V (chaos), calculated using BLOSUM62-based TCRdist between CDR3 peptides within each V-J. Welch's t-statistics and random forest reduced roughly 500 V-J features to fewer than 15, which were used in a naive Bayes classifier (R e1071). No statistical method was used to fix the sample size in advance, and group allocation was not hidden from the investigators. The paper describes TCR Vbeta CDR3 sequencing of about 140 peripheral blood samples, made up of 43 ophthalmopathy patients, roughly 75 hyperthyroidism patients and about 17 progressor patients.

This TCR was sampled from a woman between 18 and 29 years old with Graves disease. Donor details come from another sample of the same person, matched by shared clones. Sequencing used peripheral blood mononuclear cells (PBMCs), obtained at new diagnosis, from a patient treated with antithyroid drugs.

In nucleotides, the sequence is TGTGCCAGCAGTATGGACAGGGGGAACTATGGCTACACCTTC. Translation gives CASSMDRGNYGYTF. The chain joins TRBV28 to TRBJ1-2; 10 central bases correspond to TRBD1. The CDR3, from cysteine to phenylalanine, totals 14 residues. This entry keeps only the CDR3 DNA: 42 bases, framed from base 1. At the junction V is shortened by 5 bases and J by 2 bases; bases outside the gene matches: 2. The germline V gene specifies MDHEN as CDR1 and SYDVKM as CDR2.